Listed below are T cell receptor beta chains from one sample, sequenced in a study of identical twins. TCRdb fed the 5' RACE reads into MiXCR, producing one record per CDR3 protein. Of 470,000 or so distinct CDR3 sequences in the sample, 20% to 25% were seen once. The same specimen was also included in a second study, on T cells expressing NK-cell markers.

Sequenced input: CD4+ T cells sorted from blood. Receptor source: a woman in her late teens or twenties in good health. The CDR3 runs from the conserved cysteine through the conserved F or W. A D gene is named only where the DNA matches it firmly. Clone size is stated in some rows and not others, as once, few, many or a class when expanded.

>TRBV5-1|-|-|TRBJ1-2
CASSLAGTEANYGYTF
TGCGCCAGCAGCTTGGCTGGGACGGAGGCTAACTATGGCTACACCTTC
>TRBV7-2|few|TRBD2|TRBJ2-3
CASSRGGGVFPTDTQYF
TGTGCCAGCAGCCGGGGGGGCGGGGTATTCCCCACAGATACGCAGTATTTT
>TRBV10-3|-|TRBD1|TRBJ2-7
CAISFSTGDEQYF
TGTGCCATCAGTTTTTCGACAGGGGACGAGCAGTACTTC
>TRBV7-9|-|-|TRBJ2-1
CASSQGGKGHEQFF
TGTGCCAGCAGCCAGGGTGGGAAGGGCCATGAGCAGTTCTTC
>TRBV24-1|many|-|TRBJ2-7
CATSESSGRIYEQYF
TGTGCCACCAGTGAATCCTCGGGACGGATCTACGAGCAGTACTTC
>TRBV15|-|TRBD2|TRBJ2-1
CATSIRLAGSDEQFF
TGTGCCACCAGCATCCGGCTAGCGGGCTCCGATGAGCAGTTCTTC
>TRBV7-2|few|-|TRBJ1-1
CASSFGGSTEAFF
TGTGCCAGCAGCTTTGGGGGGTCCACTGAAGCTTTCTTT
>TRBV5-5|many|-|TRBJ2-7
CASSSVYEQYF
TGTGCCAGCAGCTCTGTCTACGAGCAGTACTTC
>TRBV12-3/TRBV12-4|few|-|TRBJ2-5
CASSSSAQETQYF
TGTGCCAGCAGTTCTAGCGCCCAAGAGACCCAGTACTTC
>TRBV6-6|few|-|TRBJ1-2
CASSNYGYTF
TGTGCCAGCTCCAACTATGGCTACACCTTC
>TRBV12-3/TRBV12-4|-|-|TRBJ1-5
CASSFGDPVPGGNQPQHF
TGTGCCAGCAGTTTTGGGGACCCCGTTCCAGGCGGCAATCAGCCCCAGCATTTT
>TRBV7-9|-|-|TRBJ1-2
CASSLRTNYGYTF
TGTGCCAGCAGCTTACGGACTAACTATGGCTACACCTTC
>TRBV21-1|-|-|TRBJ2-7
CASSKRLDRREQYF
TGTGCCAGCAGCAAAAGGCTGGACAGGCGAGAGCAGTACTTC
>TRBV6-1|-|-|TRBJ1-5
CASNRTPQHF
TGTGCCAGCAACCGGACGCCCCAGCATTTT
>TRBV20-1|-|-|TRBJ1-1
CSARFNQGNTEAFF
TGCAGTGCTAGATTCAACCAGGGGAACACTGAAGCTTTCTTT
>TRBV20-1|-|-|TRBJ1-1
CSAPGAGATEAFF
TGCAGTGCCCCTGGGGCAGGGGCGACTGAAGCTTTCTTT
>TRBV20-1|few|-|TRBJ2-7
CSARDVKEQYF
TGCAGTGCTAGAGATGTGAAGGAGCAGTACTTC
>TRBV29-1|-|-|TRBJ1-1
CSVTEAFF
TGCAGCGTTACTGAAGCTTTCTTT
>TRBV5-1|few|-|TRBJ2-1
CASSHSGGSYNEQFF
TGCGCCAGCAGTCATAGCGGAGGCTCCTACAATGAGCAGTTCTTC
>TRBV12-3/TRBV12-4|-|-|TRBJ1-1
CASTPVNDGAEAFF
TGTGCCAGCACTCCCGTCAACGATGGGGCTGAAGCTTTCTTT
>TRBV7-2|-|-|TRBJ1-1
CASSQGQNTEAFF
TGTGCCAGCAGCCAGGGACAAAACACTGAAGCTTTCTTT
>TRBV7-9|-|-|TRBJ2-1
CASNGVSSYNEQFF
TGTGCCAGCAACGGGGTTAGCTCCTACAATGAGCAGTTCTTC
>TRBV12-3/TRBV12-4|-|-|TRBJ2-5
CASSEQVLQETQYF
TGTGCCAGCAGTGAGCAGGTCCTTCAAGAGACCCAGTACTTC
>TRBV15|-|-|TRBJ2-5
CATSRNQLERETQYF
TGTGCCACCAGCAGAAACCAGCTCGAAAGGGAGACCCAGTACTTC
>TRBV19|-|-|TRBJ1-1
CASKQHRNTEAFF
TGTGCCAGTAAACAACACAGGAACACTGAAGCTTTCTTT
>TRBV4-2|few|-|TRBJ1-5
CASSQEQDQPQHF
TGTGCCAGCAGCCAAGAGCAGGATCAGCCCCAGCATTTT
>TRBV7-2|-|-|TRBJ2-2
CASILRGRLTNTGELFF
TGTGCCAGCATCCTAAGGGGGAGACTCACGAACACCGGGGAGCTGTTTTTT
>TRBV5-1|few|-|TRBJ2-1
CASSLAPADPGNEQFF
TGCGCCAGCAGCTTGGCCCCAGCGGACCCCGGCAATGAGCAGTTCTTC
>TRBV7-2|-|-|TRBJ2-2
CASSLAWNTGELFF
TGTGCCAGCAGCTTAGCCTGGAACACCGGGGAGCTGTTTTTT